The source of this T cell receptor beta chain is a study of T cells in Graves' hyperthyroidism and ophthalmopathy. Study-wide findings and caveats: In blood, most of the thyroid clonotypes expanded above 0.001 were also present.

Germline values: CDR1 MNHNS, CDR2 SASEGT. V was clipped by 6 bases and J by 1 base, with 12 bases between them. The CDR3 has 15 amino acids. Diagnoses were made from clinical symptoms, serum measures (thyroxine and TRAb), thyroid ultrasound and orbital computed tomography. Fresh 10 ml peripheral blood yielded PBMCs. Amplified TCR beta CDR3 regions derived from RNA transcripts. Carried out on the TCR CDR3, a first-round RT-PCR used the HTBI primer set. TCRdb reanalysed the multiplex PCR reads using MiXCR and keeps one entry per CDR3 protein. The data show over 700,000 distinct CDR3 sequences, over 35% seen once. To note about this clonotype: Its antigen is not identified.

The sequencing sample was made of blood. The TCR comes from a woman aged 40 to 55 with Graves' hyperthyroidism. The J gene is TRBJ1-4, the V gene TRBV6-1, with D hard to call. CDR3 in DNA: TGTGCCAGCAGACCCCGTGGGCGAACTAATGAAAAACTGTTTTTT. Amino acid sequence: CASRPRGRTNEKLFF.